Reported below is one T cell receptor beta chain. This entry belongs to a study of control samples from healthy donors and cancer patients. CDR3 length: 15 amino acids. V lost 4 bases and J lost 5; bases outside the gene matches: 6. In germline, CDR1 is SGHNT, CDR2 YYREEE (reference sequence). Repertoires were generated with immunoSEQ multiplex PCR, while TCRdb's copy carries only in-frame clones and drops some. The sample consists of 100,000 to 150,000 clones, about 92% of them appearing once. The sequenced material came from blood. This clonotype was sampled from a woman in her fifties or sixties in good health. The chain recombines TRBV5-4 with TRBJ1-4; 9 nucleotides agree with TRBD1. CDR3 residues: CASSERTGENEKLFF. The CDR3 DNA is TGTGCCAGCAGCGAGAGGACAGGGGAAAATGAAAAACTGTTTTTT. The full variable domain, with the rest looked up from reference TRBV5-4 and TRBJ1-4, is ETGVTQSPTHLIKTRGQQVTLRCSSQSGHNTVSWYQQALGQGPQFIFQYYREEENGRGNFPPRFSGLQFPNYSSELNVNALELDDSALYLCASSERTGENEKLFFGSGTQLSVL.